The 5 T cell receptor beta chains given below trace back to one sample, sequenced in a study of T-cell reconstitution after alpha-beta-depleted transplantation in children (dated by TCRdb to the mid-2010s). The treatment or condition label, read with the paper, signifies: allogeneic hematopoietic cell transplantation with graft depleted of TCRalphabeta T cells and CD19 B cells. Library generation was performed with PCR. Sequencing instrument: Illumina HiSeq 2500. Molecular barcoding was employed in the preparation of TCR libraries, with unique molecular identifiers being used to normalize TCRbeta repertoire quantification. TCRdb cleaned the public reads at Q25 with fastp, built clones with MiXCR and kept in-frame beta chains. Rows are unified per CDR3 protein, each entry keeping the most common DNA and genes. Across this sample there are some 300,000 distinct CDR3 sequences, with around 10% seen only once. The ten most abundant clones make up approximately 7% of the sample.

The sequencing used PBMCs, collected before TCRalphabeta/CD19-depleted stem cell transplant. The receptors here all came from a boy in the first two years of life with acute myeloid leukemia, due to receive a stem cell transplant.

This clonotype was seen many times. The gene calls are TRBV28 and TRBJ1-4; D unclear. Germline CDR1 and CDR2: MDHEN and SYDVKM. The CDR3 sequence is 13 residues long. The V gene lost 10 bases and the J gene lost 2 bases, with 11 bases spanning the gap. The chain's CDR3 is CATVSGTNEKLFF. CDR3 sequence (DNA): TGTGCCACCGTATCGGGCACTAATGAAAAACTGTTTTTT. The entire variable domain, with the rest obtained from reference TRBV28 and TRBJ1-4, is as follows: DVKVTQSSRYLVKRTGEKVFLECVQDMDHENMFWYRQDPGLGLRLIYFSYDVKMKEKGDIPEGYSVSREKKERFSLILESASTNQTSMYLCATVSGTNEKLFFGSGTQLSVL.

Details on this clonotype: One base away lies a much larger clone, so this may be a sequencing read error. This chain uses TRBV5-1 with TRBJ2-7, with a possible D match to TRBD2 (5 bases). The CDR3 consists of 15 residues. Germline V gene data show CDR1 as SGHRS and CDR2 as YFSETQ. The CDR3, as DNA: TGCGCCAGCAGCTTGGTAGGAGAGGGCGGCTACGACCAGTACTTC. The encoded protein is CASSLVGEGGYDQYF.

In its sample, this clonotype was seen a few times. This chain uses TRBV3-1 with TRBJ2-1; 9 bases line up with TRBD2. This CDR3 has 16 amino acids. Germline values: CDR1 LGHDT, CDR2 YNNKEL (reference sequence). The V gene end was trimmed by 1 base and the J gene end by 9 bases; junction bases not matched to a gene: 10. The CDR3 spells CASSQVGPSGIGEQFF. CDR3 bases: TGTGCCAGCAGCCAAGTAGGTCCTAGCGGGATAGGTGAGCAGTTCTTC.

This clonotype was seen repeatedly, ten times or more. This chain uses TRBV12-3 or TRBV12-4 with TRBJ1-1; TRBD1 is a possible D gene (5 bases). The CDR3 contains 14 residues. V dropped 5 bases and J dropped 5 bases, with 15 bases sitting between them. For the CDR3, the DNA is TGTGCCAGCAGTCTCGGACGGCGGGGGACTGAAGCTTTCTTT. Its translation: CASSLGRRGTEAFF.

This clonotype has ten or more counts. The rearrangement joins TRBV7-9 to TRBJ2-1; D may be TRBD2 (6 bases). Germline V CDR1 and CDR2: SEHNR, FQNEAQ (reference sequence). Trimming stripped 1 base from V and 12 bases from J, with 10 bases between. The CDR3 is 12 amino acids. CDR3 sequence: CASSLGNGGQFF. The DNA of the CDR3 is TGTGCCAGCAGCTTAGGAAACGGGGGGCAGTTCTTC.